Listed here are 16 T cell receptor beta chains from one sample, sequenced in a study of T-cell reconstitution after alpha-beta-depleted transplantation in children. During its preparation, the TCRbeta library received unique molecular identifiers. In TCRdb, the PCR reads were re-called with MiXCR into one record per CDR3 protein. The sample carries about 160,000 distinct CDR3 sequences, over 8.5% recorded once. Sequences were derived from PBMCs, sampled before TCRalphabeta/CD19-depleted stem cell transplant. These receptors were obtained from a boy younger than 10 with acute myeloid leukemia, due to receive a stem cell transplant.

This clonotype was picked up many times. V usage is TRBV20-1 and J usage is TRBJ1-2; D is possibly TRBD1 (6 bases). Germline V gene sequence: CDR1 DFQATT, CDR2 SNEGSKA (reference sequence). The CDR3 totals 12 residues. V was pared by 2 bases and J by 2 bases, with 6 bases between. The chain's CDR3 is CSARQGNYGYTF. CDR3 sequence (DNA): TGCAGTGCTAGACAGGGGAACTATGGCTACACCTTC.

This clonotype was seen ten or more times. V and J are TRBV6-2 or TRBV6-3 and TRBJ1-2; D is unresolved. CDR3 length equals 13 residues. Germline CDR1 is MNHEY and CDR2 is SVGEGT. Trimming shortened V by 6 bases and J by 2 bases, and 10 bases separated the two germline ends. The CDR3: CASSVMTNYGYTF. The CDR3 coding sequence is TGTGCCAGCAGCGTGATGACAAACTATGGCTACACCTTC.

This clonotype was seen repeatedly, ten times or more. The chain uses TRBV4-1 and TRBJ2-7; D is ambiguous. Trimming left V 8 bases short and J 2 bases short, with 13 bases between. Germline loops: CDR1 MGHRA, CDR2 YSYEKL. The CDR3 length is 13 residues. The CDR3: CASGVSTPYEQYF. The CDR3 DNA reads TGCGCCAGCGGGGTCTCCACACCCTACGAGCAGTACTTC.

This clonotype came up many times. The chain joins TRBV6-2 or TRBV6-3 to TRBJ2-1; unclear D gene. V lost 5 bases, J lost 0 bases, and 8 bases lay in between. Per germline, CDR1 MNHEY and CDR2 SVGEGT. The CDR3 runs to 14 residues. The DNA of the CDR3 is TGTGCCAGCAGTCATAAGAGCTCCTACAATGAGCAGTTCTTC. Amino acids: CASSHKSSYNEQFF.

This clonotype was seen many times. The chain uses TRBV29-1 and TRBJ1-2, with a weak D call TRBD1 (5 bases). Germline CDR1 SQVTM, CDR2 ANQGSEA. The ends were cut back, 1 base at V and 2 bases at J, with 8 bases in the middle. The CDR3 contains 13 residues. The CDR3 reads CSVEVGPNYGYTF. CDR3 DNA sequence: TGCAGCGTTGAAGTGGGACCAAACTATGGCTACACCTTC.

The sample holds many counts of this clonotype. The rearrangement uses TRBV20-1 and TRBJ2-1, with 8 bases matching TRBD2. Germline V gives CDR1 DFQATT, CDR2 SNEGSKA (reference sequence). The CDR3 runs to 14 residues. The junction had 2 bases not matched to a gene; V was cut back by 1 base and J by 3 bases. The CDR3 DNA is TGCAGTGCTAGAGCGACTAGCGACTACAATGAGCAGTTCTTC. The encoded protein is CSARATSDYNEQFF.

This clonotype came up a few times. V usage is TRBV20-1 and J usage is TRBJ1-5, with 10 nucleotides matching TRBD1. This CDR3 is built from 16 residues. Germline V CDR1 and CDR2: DFQATT, SNEGSKA (reference sequence). V shed 3 bases, J shed 0 bases, and the junction held 5 bases outside the gene matches. Here the CDR3 DNA reads TGCAGTGCTAGGGCGGGGACAGGGGTTAGCAATCAGCCCCAGCATTTT. Its protein product is CSARAGTGVSNQPQHF.

This clonotype occurred many times. The chain employs TRBV4-1 and TRBJ2-7, with a possible D match to TRBD1 (5 bases). This CDR3 is built from 15 residues. The germline gives CDR1 MGHRA, CDR2 YSYEKL. V shed 0 bases and J shed 5 bases, with 14 bases lying between them. CDR3 bases: TGCGCCAGCAGCCAAGATCCAGGGTTAGTCAACGAGCAGTACTTC. It is translated as CASSQDPGLVNEQYF.

This clonotype occurred many times. The V gene is TRBV7-9, the J gene TRBJ1-3; 9 bases fit TRBD1. This CDR3 is built from 15 residues. With 3 bases clipped from V and 2 bases from J, the junction kept 2 bases outside the gene matches. CDR1 SEHNR and CDR2 FQNEAQ come from the germline V gene (reference sequence). The DNA for the CDR3 is TGTGCCAGCAGCTTGGGGACAGGGACTGGAAACACCATATATTTT. Protein sequence: CASSLGTGTGNTIYF.

This clonotype appeared many times. The chain has TRBV5-6 and TRBJ2-3; 8 positions match TRBD2. CDR3 length: 17 residues. The J segment lost 7 bases and the V segment lost 4 bases, leaving 17 bases of the junction unmatched. Germline-derived CDR1 and CDR2 are SGHDT and YYEEEE. The DNA for the CDR3 is TGTGCCAGCAGCCTGGACGGCCTAGCGGGTACGGGGTATACGCAGTATTTT. Its translation is CASSLDGLAGTGYTQYF.

The rearrangement joins TRBV19 to TRBJ2-1; D is ambiguous. V lost 6 bases, J lost 4 bases, and 10 bases lay in between. The CDR3 is made up of 13 amino acids. Germline values: CDR1 LNHDA, CDR2 SQIVND (reference sequence). CDR3 protein: CASSDRSYNEQFF. The CDR3 DNA is TGTGCCAGTAGCGATAGATCATACAATGAGCAGTTCTTC.

Ten or more counts support this clonotype. This chain links TRBV10-1 with TRBJ2-1; D is ambiguous. CDR1 WNHNN and CDR2 SYGVQD come from the germline V gene (reference sequence). The CDR3 length is 15 residues. Trimming stripped 0 bases from V and 5 bases from J, with 11 bases between. The CDR3 loop is CASSESSRFNNEQFF. The CDR3, as DNA: TGCGCCAGCAGTGAGTCGAGCAGATTTAACAATGAGCAGTTCTTC.

This clonotype was detected ten times or more. The chain is built from TRBV5-1 and TRBJ1-1; no clear D. The CDR3 is 13 residues long. CDR1 is SGHRS, CDR2 YFSETQ, per germline. The V and J ends lost 4 bases and 4 bases respectively, with 11 bases between them. Here the CDR3 reads CASSTGGSTEAFF. The CDR3 coding sequence is TGCGCCAGCAGCACCGGCGGGAGCACTGAAGCTTTCTTT.

On this clonotype itself: With a much larger clone just one base away, this may be a read error. The V and J genes are TRBV5-1 and TRBJ1-5, with D possibly matching TRBD1 (6 bases). Deletions cut 4 bases from V and 1 base from J, with 12 bases between. Germline-derived CDR1 and CDR2 are SGHRS and YFSETQ. This CDR3 is 15 amino acids long. In DNA, the CDR3 is TGCGCCAGCAGCCTACAGGGTATGAGCAATCAGCCCCAGCATTTT. Translating gives CASSLQGMSNQPQHF.

This clonotype occurred many times. The genes are TRBV10-3 and TRBJ2-6; D unresolved. CDR3 length equals 18 residues. Looked up from germline, CDR1 is ENHRY and CDR2 is SYGVKD. Trimming shortened V by 5 bases and J by 0 bases, and 17 bases separated the two germline ends. The CDR3 reads CAISLHTSGSSGANVLTF. CDR3 sequence (DNA): TGTGCCATCAGTTTGCACACAAGTGGGTCCTCTGGGGCCAACGTCCTGACTTTC.

This clonotype was recorded at least ten times. The J gene is TRBJ1-2, the V gene TRBV19; tentative D call: TRBD1 (5 bases). V lost 10 bases and J lost 1, with 13 bases in between. From germline, CDR1 is LNHDA and CDR2 SQIVND (reference sequence). The CDR3 has 13 residues. DNA for the CDR3: TGTGCCATCTCGTTACAGGATAACTATGGCTACACCTTC. Residues: CAISLQDNYGYTF.